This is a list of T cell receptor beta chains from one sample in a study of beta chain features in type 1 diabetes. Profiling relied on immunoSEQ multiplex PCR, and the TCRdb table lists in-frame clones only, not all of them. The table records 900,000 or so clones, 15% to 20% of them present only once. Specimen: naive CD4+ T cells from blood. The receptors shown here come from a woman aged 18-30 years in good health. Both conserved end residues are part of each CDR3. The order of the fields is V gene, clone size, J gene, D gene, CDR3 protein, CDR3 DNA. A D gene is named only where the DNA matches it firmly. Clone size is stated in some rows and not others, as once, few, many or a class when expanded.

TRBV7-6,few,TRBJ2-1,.,CASSTVGVNEQFF,TGTGCCAGCAGCACCGTTGGTGTGAATGAGCAGTTCTTC
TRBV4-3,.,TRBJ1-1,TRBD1,CASSREWLQGANTEAFF,TGCGCCAGCAGCCGAGAGTGGTTACAGGGGGCGAACACTGAAGCTTTCTTT
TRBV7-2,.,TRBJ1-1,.,CASSLISVGTEAFF,TGTGCCAGCAGCTTAATATCGGTGGGCACTGAAGCTTTCTTT
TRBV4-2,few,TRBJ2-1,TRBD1,CASSQAGTGGNEQFF,TGTGCCAGCAGCCAAGCCGGGACAGGGGGCAATGAGCAGTTCTTC
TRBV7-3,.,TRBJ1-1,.,CASSLRMNTEAFF,TGTGCCAGCAGCCTACGGATGAACACTGAAGCTTTCTTT
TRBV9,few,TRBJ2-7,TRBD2,CASSVGPGGRFHEQYF,TGTGCCAGCAGCGTAGGTCCTGGCGGGAGGTTTCACGAGCAGTACTTC
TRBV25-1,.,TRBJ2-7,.,CASSVEYEQYF,TGTGCCAGCAGTGTGGAATACGAGCAGTACTTC
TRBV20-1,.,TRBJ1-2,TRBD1,CSARWDSGYTF,TGCAGTGCTAGGTGGGACAGTGGCTACACCTTC
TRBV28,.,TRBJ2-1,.,CASSVTVIRGAEQFF,TGTGCCAGCAGTGTAACGGTCATCAGGGGTGCTGAGCAGTTCTTC
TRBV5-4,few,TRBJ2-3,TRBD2,CASSLLKTSGSVDTQYF,TGTGCCAGCAGCTTGTTGAAGACTAGCGGGAGTGTAGATACGCAGTATTTT
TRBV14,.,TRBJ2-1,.,CASSLDYFNEQFF,TGTGCCAGCAGCCTTGACTACTTCAATGAGCAGTTCTTC
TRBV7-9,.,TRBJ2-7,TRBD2,CASSPGWGTSGSVYEQYF,TGTGCCAGCAGCCCAGGTTGGGGGACTAGCGGGAGCGTTTACGAGCAGTACTTC
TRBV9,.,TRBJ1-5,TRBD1,CASSASGQGNQPQHF,TGTGCCAGCAGCGCCTCGGGACAGGGAAATCAGCCCCAGCATTTT
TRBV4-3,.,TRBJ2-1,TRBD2,CASSQELPWSGRNNEQFF,TGCGCCAGCAGCCAGGAGCTCCCTTGGAGCGGGAGAAACAATGAGCAGTTCTTC
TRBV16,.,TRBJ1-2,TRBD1,CASSPLTGSGYTF,TGTGCCAGCAGCCCCCTGACAGGGTCTGGCTACACCTTC
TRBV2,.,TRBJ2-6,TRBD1,CASSGGQGATSGANVLTF,TGTGCCAGCAGTGGGGGACAGGGGGCGACCTCTGGGGCCAACGTCCTGACTTTC
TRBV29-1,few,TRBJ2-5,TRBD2,CSVSSGRAAETQYF,TGCAGCGTTTCTAGCGGGAGGGCAGCAGAGACCCAGTACTTC
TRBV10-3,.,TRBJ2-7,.,CAISRQRLSSYEQYF,TGTGCCATCAGCAGACAGCGATTAAGCTCCTACGAGCAGTACTTC
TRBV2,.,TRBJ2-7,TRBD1,CASRDRGYEQYF,TGTGCCAGCAGGGACAGGGGCTACGAGCAGTACTTC
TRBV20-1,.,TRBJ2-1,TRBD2,CSASRGDEQFF,TGCAGTGCTTCGCGGGGGGATGAGCAGTTCTTC
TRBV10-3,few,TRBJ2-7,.,CAISETDPYEQYF,TGTGCCATCAGTGAAACAGATCCCTACGAGCAGTACTTC
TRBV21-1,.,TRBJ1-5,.,CASSKGEINQPQHF,TGTGCCAGCAGCAAGGGAGAAATCAATCAGCCCCAGCATTTT
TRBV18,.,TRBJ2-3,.,CASSPPGVDTQYF,TGTGCCAGCTCACCGCCGGGGGTAGATACGCAGTATTTT
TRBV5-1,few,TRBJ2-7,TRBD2,CASSLGGTSGSEQYF,TGCGCCAGCAGCTTGGGGGGGACTAGCGGGAGCGAGCAGTACTTC
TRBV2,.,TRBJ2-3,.,CASSGRVETDTQYF,TGTGCCAGCAGTGGGAGGGTGGAAACAGATACGCAGTATTTT
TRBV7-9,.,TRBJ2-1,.,CASRIMSAPFWSEQFF,TGTGCCAGCAGAATTATGAGCGCTCCCTTCTGGAGTGAGCAGTTCTTC
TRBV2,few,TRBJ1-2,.,CASSDRQNYGYTF,TGTGCCAGCAGTGACAGGCAAAACTATGGCTACACCTTC
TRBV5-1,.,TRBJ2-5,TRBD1,CASSSGQALETQYF,TGCGCCAGCAGCTCCGGACAGGCTTTGGAGACCCAGTACTTC
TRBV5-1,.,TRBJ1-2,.,CASSLASDRMNGYTF,TGCGCCAGCAGCTTGGCCTCGGATAGGATGAATGGCTACACCTTC
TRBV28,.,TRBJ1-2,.,CASSLLGSYGYTF,TGTGCCAGCAGTTTATTGGGCAGCTATGGCTACACCTTC